This T cell receptor (beta chain) was identified in a study of Graves' ophthalmopathy and Graves' hyperthyroidism. Across the study: Specimen type is peripheral blood, obtained at initial diagnosis before any treatment.

The CDR3 has 15 amino acids. Germline V gives CDR1 SGHAT, CDR2 FQDESV (reference sequence). V was trimmed by 5 bases and J by 2 bases, leaving 10 bases between them. The study amplified TCR beta CDR3 regions using RNA transcripts. The authors performed first-round RT-PCR with HTBI primers and then a second-round multiplex PCR. MiXCR, applied by TCRdb to the multiplex PCR reads, yields one record per CDR3 protein. The repertoire consists of 600,000 to 950,000 distinct CDR3 sequences, with roughly 40% occurring once and the leading ten covering roughly 46%. A duration under 3 months, NOSPECS ≥4, CAS ≥3 and moderate-to-severe activity characterized the donors with ophthalmopathy. Establishment of the diagnosis relied upon clinical symptoms, serum thyroxine, TRAb, thyroid ultrasound and orbital computed tomography.

Source material: peripheral blood. This TCR was recovered from an adult man with Graves' ophthalmopathy. The gene calls are TRBV11-1 and TRBJ2-6, with D uncertain. CDR3 DNA: TGTGCCAGCAGCGTTGAGGATCCTGGGGCCAACGTCCTGACTTTC. Its protein is CASSVEDPGANVLTF.